This is a list of T cell receptor beta chains from one sample in a study of quantifying T cell responses using KT2 cells. Using its own MiXCR run on the UMI-ligation and nested PCR reads, TCRdb lists one record per CDR3 protein. The sample contains tens of thousands of distinct CDR3 sequences, around 10% of which appear only once. The specimen was PBMCs spiked with cells of the T cell clone KT2. All receptors come from a human donor. Each CDR3 is given with its conserved first and last residue. A D gene is named only where the DNA matches it firmly.

>15|TRBJ1-1|-|TRBV6-1
CASSERGRGNTEAFF
>13|TRBJ2-5|-|TRBV12-3/TRBV12-4
CASSLDSEETQYF
>18|TRBJ2-5|-|TRBV27
CASSLYPPKTASGGTQYF
>16|TRBJ2-3|TRBD2|TRBV7-2
CASSATSVVSTDTQYF
>15|TRBJ1-5|-|TRBV12-3/TRBV12-4
CASSLGFGTNQPQHF
>17|TRBJ1-2|-|TRBV12-3/TRBV12-4
CASSLARTRDALYGYTF
>18|TRBJ2-5|TRBD2|TRBV27
CASSPSHPAGRYQETQYF
>11|TRBJ2-3|-|TRBV20-1
CSAPRPDTQYF
>14|TRBJ1-1|-|TRBV5-6
CASSSGTGLGEAFF
>15|TRBJ2-3|-|TRBV20-1
CSAQTTFWGTDTQYF
>15|TRBJ2-1|TRBD2|TRBV18
CASSPGTSGRNEQFF
>13|TRBJ1-1|-|TRBV20-1
CSASEGVSTEAFF
>9|TRBJ2-1|-|TRBV20-1
CSASGEQFF
>17|TRBJ1-4|-|TRBV11-2
CASSSGYDTRRNEKLFF
>16|TRBJ2-3|TRBD2|TRBV5-4
CASSSLERGDTDTQYF